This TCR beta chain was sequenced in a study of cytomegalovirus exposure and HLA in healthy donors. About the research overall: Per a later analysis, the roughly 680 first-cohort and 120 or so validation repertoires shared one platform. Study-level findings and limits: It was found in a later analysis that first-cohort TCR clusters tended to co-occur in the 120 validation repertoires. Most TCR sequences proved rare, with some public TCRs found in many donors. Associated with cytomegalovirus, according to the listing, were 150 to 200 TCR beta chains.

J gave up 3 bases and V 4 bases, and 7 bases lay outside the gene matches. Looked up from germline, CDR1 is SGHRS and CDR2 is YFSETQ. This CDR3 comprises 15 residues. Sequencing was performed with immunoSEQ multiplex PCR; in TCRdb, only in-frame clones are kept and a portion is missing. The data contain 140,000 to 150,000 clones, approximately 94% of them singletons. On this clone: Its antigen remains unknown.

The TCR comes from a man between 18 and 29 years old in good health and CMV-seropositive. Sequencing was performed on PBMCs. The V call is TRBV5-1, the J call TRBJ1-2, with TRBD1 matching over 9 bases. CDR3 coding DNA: TGCGCCAGCAGCGGAGAACAGGGGGCTTACTATGGCTACACCTTC. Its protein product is CASSGEQGAYYGYTF.